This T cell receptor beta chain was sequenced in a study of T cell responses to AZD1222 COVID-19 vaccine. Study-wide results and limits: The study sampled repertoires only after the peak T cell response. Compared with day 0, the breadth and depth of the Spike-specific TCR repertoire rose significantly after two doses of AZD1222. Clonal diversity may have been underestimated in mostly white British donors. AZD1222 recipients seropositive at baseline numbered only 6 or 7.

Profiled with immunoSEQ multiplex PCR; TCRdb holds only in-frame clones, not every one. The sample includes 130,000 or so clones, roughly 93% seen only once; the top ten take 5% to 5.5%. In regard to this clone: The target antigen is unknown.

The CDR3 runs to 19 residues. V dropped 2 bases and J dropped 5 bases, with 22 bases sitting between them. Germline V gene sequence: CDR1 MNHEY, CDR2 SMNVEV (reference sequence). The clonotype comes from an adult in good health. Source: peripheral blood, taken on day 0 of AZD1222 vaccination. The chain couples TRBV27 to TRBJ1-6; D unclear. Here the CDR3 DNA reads TGTGCCAGCAGTTTAAATGGGCTAAGGCAGATCTTTGATAATTCACCCCTCCACTTT. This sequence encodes CASSLNGLRQIFDNSPLHF.